This TCR beta chain was captured by sequencing in a study of breast tumors, draining lymph nodes, adjacent tissues. To note about this clonotype: What it binds is not known.

Regarding the study as a whole: Tumor TCR diversity was below lymph nodes but above nontumor tissue.

TCRdb itself ran the multiplex PCR reads through MiXCR, one entry per CDR3 protein. The sample contains about 270,000 distinct CDR3 sequences, under 35% of which appear only once. Germline loops: CDR1 SGHVS, CDR2 FQNEAQ. Trimming took off 3 bases at V and 4 bases at J, with 13 bases between the two ends. This CDR3 has 16 amino acids. The lymph nodes were axillary draining lymph nodes from breast cancer patients. This rearrangement joins TRBV7-8 to TRBJ2-6; D tentatively fits TRBD1 or TRBD2 (5 bases each). This sequence was found in a female donor with breast cancer. Some clones in this sample may be carry-over from other donors' samples. The specimen was axillary lymph node tissue. CDR3 coding DNA: TGTGCCAGCAGCTTTTCAACGGGGCGAGGGGCCAACGTCCTGACTTTC. Amino acids: CASSFSTGRGANVLTF. The full variable domain, with the rest looked up from reference TRBV7-8 and TRBJ2-6, is GAGVSQSPRYKVAKRGQDVALRCDPISGHVSLFWYQQALGQGPEFLTYFQNEAQLDKSGLPSDRFFAERPEGSVSTLKIQRTQQEDSAVYLCASSFSTGRGANVLTFGAGSRLTVL.